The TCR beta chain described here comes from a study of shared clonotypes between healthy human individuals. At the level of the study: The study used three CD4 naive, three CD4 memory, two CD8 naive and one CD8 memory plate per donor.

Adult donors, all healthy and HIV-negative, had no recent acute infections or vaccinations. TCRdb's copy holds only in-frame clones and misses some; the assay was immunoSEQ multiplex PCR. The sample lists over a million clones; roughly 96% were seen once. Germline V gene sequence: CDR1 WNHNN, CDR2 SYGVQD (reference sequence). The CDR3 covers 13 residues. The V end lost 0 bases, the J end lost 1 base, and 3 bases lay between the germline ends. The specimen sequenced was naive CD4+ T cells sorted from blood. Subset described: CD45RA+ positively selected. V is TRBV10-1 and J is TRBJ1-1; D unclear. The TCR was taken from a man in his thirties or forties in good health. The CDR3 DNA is TGCGCCAGCAGTGAGTCTCAGAACACTGAAGCTTTCTTT. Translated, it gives CASSESQNTEAFF.